Listed below are T cell receptor beta chains from one sample, sequenced in a study of PD-L1 blockade in urothelial cancer. Produced via immunoSEQ multiplex PCR; TCRdb's table is partial and in-frame only. The profile shows 86,000 or so clones, over 75% of them singletons. The source was PBMCs, collected around atezolizumab (anti-PD-L1) treatment. Receptors were obtained from a man aged 55 to 70 with urothelial cancer. Each CDR3 is given with its conserved first and last residue. A D gene is named only where the DNA matches it firmly. Size is omitted from some rows. Given values are once, few, many or a class for expanded clones.

J gene | V gene | D gene | clone size | CDR3 DNA | CDR3 protein
TRBJ2-7 | TRBV30 | TRBD1 | NA | TGTGCCTGGAACTCAGGGACAGGTTTCTACGAGCAGTACTTC | CAWNSGTGFYEQYF
TRBJ2-5 | TRBV19 | TRBD2 | NA | TGTGCCAGTAGTCCGGGCGGTAGCGGGAAAGAGACCCAGTACTTC | CASSPGGSGKETQYF
TRBJ1-3 | TRBV6-5 | NA | NA | TGTGCCAGCAGCAACCGCCCTGAAACGGGGAACACCATATATTTT | CASSNRPETGNTIYF
TRBJ1-1 | TRBV18 | NA | few | TGTGCCAGCTCAAACGGACAGAACACTGAAGCTTTCTTT | CASSNGQNTEAFF
TRBJ2-6 | TRBV7-3 | NA | NA | TGTGCCAGCAAGGGGGTAGCCTCTGGGGCCAACGTCCTGACTTTC | CASKGVASGANVLTF
TRBJ1-3 | TRBV30 | NA | NA | TGTGCCTGGAGTGTCACGCTGGTAGTTGGAAACACCATATATTTT | CAWSVTLVVGNTIYF
TRBJ2-6 | TRBV27 | NA | NA | TGTGCCAGCAGCAACTCCCGTGGGGCCAACGTCCTGACTTTC | CASSNSRGANVLTF
TRBJ2-1 | TRBV28 | TRBD2 | NA | TGTGCCAGCAGCTTAACGACGGGAGGCCCCTACAATGAGCAGTTCTTC | CASSLTTGGPYNEQFF
TRBJ1-2 | TRBV6-1 | NA | NA | TGTGCCAGCAGTGAAGGTCGCAGGGGAGATGGTGGCTACACCTTC | CASSEGRRGDGGYTF
TRBJ2-5 | TRBV29-1 | TRBD2 | NA | TGCAGCGGGGGGGGAGAGACCCAGTACTTC | CSGGGETQYF
TRBJ2-3 | TRBV6-5 | NA | NA | TGTGCCAGCAGTTACAGGGGGTTCCCCACAGATACGCAGTATTTT | CASSYRGFPTDTQYF
TRBJ2-2 | TRBV27 | NA | few | TGTGCCACCCTAGGGGGCGGGGAGCTGTTTTTT | CATLGGGELFF
TRBJ2-1 | TRBV5-1 | TRBD1 | NA | TGCGCCAGCCTAACCGGGACAGGGACTTCCAATGAGCAGTTCTTC | CASLTGTGTSNEQFF
TRBJ1-1 | TRBV5-1 | NA | NA | TGCGCCAGCAGCTTGGGAATTGCGGGGAACACTGAAGCTTTCTTT | CASSLGIAGNTEAFF
TRBJ1-1 | TRBV18 | NA | NA | TGTGCCAGCTCACCCCGATCAGTTCAGGGTCAGGGCACTGAAGCTTTCTTT | CASSPRSVQGQGTEAFF
TRBJ1-2 | TRBV28 | TRBD1 | NA | TGTGCCAGCAGTTCCGACAGGGGGGACTTTCTTTATGGCTACACCTTC | CASSSDRGDFLYGYTF
TRBJ2-3 | TRBV6-4 | TRBD2 | NA | TGTGCCAGCAGTGCCGTGGCTAGCGGGGGGACAGATACGCAGTATTTT | CASSAVASGGTDTQYF
TRBJ2-2 | TRBV30 | TRBD1 | NA | TGTGCCTGGAGTCGGGACAGGGTGAACACCGGGGAGCTGTTTTTT | CAWSRDRVNTGELFF
TRBJ1-2 | TRBV5-6 | NA | NA | TGTGCCAGCAGCTTAACATGGACAGCAGCTAACTATGGCTACACCTTC | CASSLTWTAANYGYTF
TRBJ1-5 | TRBV30 | TRBD1 | few | TGTGCCTCCTCCGGGACAGATAGCAATCAGCCCCAGCATTTT | CASSGTDSNQPQHF
TRBJ1-1 | TRBV29-1 | TRBD1 | once | TGCAGCGTCTCTTACAGGGGAAGAGGGAACACTGAAGCTTTCTTT | CSVSYRGRGNTEAFF
TRBJ1-1 | TRBV19 | TRBD1 | NA | TGTGCCAGTAGTCTCTACCTGGGACAGCCCGAAACTGAAGCTTTCTTT | CASSLYLGQPETEAFF
TRBJ1-2 | TRBV7-9 | NA | NA | TGTGCCAGCAGCTTAAGGGGCCGGACCTATGGCTACACCTTC | CASSLRGRTYGYTF
TRBJ2-1 | TRBV6-4 | TRBD1 | NA | TGTGCCAGCAGTGAAGACAGGGGTAACCCCTACAATGAGCAGTTCTTC | CASSEDRGNPYNEQFF
TRBJ2-2 | TRBV6-4 | NA | NA | TGTGCCAGCAGTGACTCGAGCACCGGGGAGCTGTTTTTT | CASSDSSTGELFF
TRBJ2-7 | TRBV29-1 | NA | NA | TGCAGCGTTGGACGGCCAAGGGGCGAGCAGTACTTC | CSVGRPRGEQYF
TRBJ1-5 | TRBV6-6 | NA | NA | TGTGCCAGCAGTCTCCCCTCTCAGCCCCAGCATTTT | CASSLPSQPQHF
TRBJ2-3 | TRBV9 | TRBD2 | NA | TGTGCCAGCAACGGGGACGGGAGGACTACAGATACGCAGTATTTT | CASNGDGRTTDTQYF
TRBJ1-4 | TRBV6-5 | NA | NA | TGTGCCAGCAGTTTCCTGGGGGGGGGCGAAAAACTGTTTTTT | CASSFLGGGEKLFF
TRBJ1-5 | TRBV7-8 | NA | once | TGTGCCAGCAGTTTCAGGGCCGACCAGCCCCAGCATTTT | CASSFRADQPQHF
TRBJ2-7 | TRBV27 | TRBD1 | NA | TGTGCCAGCAGACCCTCCACCGGGACAGCCGCCAGGTACTTC | CASRPSTGTAARYF
TRBJ1-2 | TRBV28 | NA | NA | TGTGCCAGCAGTTTTGGACTGTCGCATGGCTACACCTTC | CASSFGLSHGYTF
TRBJ2-5 | TRBV21-1 | NA | NA | TGTGCCAGCAGCAAGGAGGTAGGGCGCACGGCCCAAGAGACCCAGTACTTC | CASSKEVGRTAQETQYF
TRBJ2-1 | TRBV6-6 | TRBD1 | NA | TGTGCCAGCAGTCAATTCCTGGGACAGGGGGCCGGTGAGCAGTTCTTC | CASSQFLGQGAGEQFF
TRBJ2-7 | TRBV5-1 | NA | many | TGCGCCAGCAGCTTGGCCTCCCAGGGCAGCGAGCAGTACTTC | CASSLASQGSEQYF
TRBJ2-5 | TRBV29-1 | NA | NA | TGCAGCGTTGATTTTCCGGTTGGAGAGACCCAGTACTTC | CSVDFPVGETQYF
TRBJ2-1 | TRBV11-2 | NA | few | TGTGCCAGCAGCTTCCCGCCGAGGGAGCAGTTCTTC | CASSFPPREQFF
TRBJ1-2 | TRBV19 | TRBD1 | once | TGTGCCAGTAGCAAGGGACAGGGAAATGGCTACACCTTC | CASSKGQGNGYTF
TRBJ1-2 | TRBV13 | NA | NA | TGTGCCAGCAGCTTAGGGTCCCAGACAGTCGTTTGGGGCTACACCTTC | CASSLGSQTVVWGYTF
TRBJ1-2 | TRBV5-6 | TRBD1 | NA | TGTGCCAGCAGCTACGGATCGGGACAGAACTATGGCTACACCTTC | CASSYGSGQNYGYTF
TRBJ2-7 | TRBV28 | NA | NA | TGTGCCAGCAGTTTAGGGGGACACGTTTACGAGCAGTACTTC | CASSLGGHVYEQYF
TRBJ1-5 | TRBV10-2 | NA | NA | TGCGCCAGTCAACAGGGTAACAATCAGCCCCAGCATTTT | CASQQGNNQPQHF
TRBJ1-3 | TRBV7-6 | NA | NA | TGTGCCAGCAGCTTAAATTACAGGGCGGGAAACACCATATATTTT | CASSLNYRAGNTIYF
TRBJ2-1 | TRBV5-1 | TRBD2 | NA | TGCGCCAGCAGCTTGGAAGCTAGCGGGAGGGCCAGTAATGAGCAGTTCTTC | CASSLEASGRASNEQFF
TRBJ2-6 | TRBV2 | NA | NA | TGTGCCAGCGGGCCCGTCTCTGGGGCCAACGTCCTGACTTTC | CASGPVSGANVLTF
TRBJ1-2 | TRBV5-1 | TRBD1 | NA | TGCGCCAGCAGCTTACGGGACAGCTATGGCTACACCTTC | CASSLRDSYGYTF
TRBJ1-5 | TRBV4-2 | NA | NA | TGTGCCAGCAGCCAAGTTGGCGGAAATCAGCCCCAGCATTTT | CASSQVGGNQPQHF
TRBJ1-3 | TRBV25-1 | NA | few | TGTGCCAGCAGTGCGGGAGGTGGAAACACCATATATTTT | CASSAGGGNTIYF
TRBJ2-7 | TRBV5-1 | TRBD1 | NA | TGCGCCAGCAGCCAGGACAGGGGCCCCTACGAGCAGTACTTC | CASSQDRGPYEQYF
TRBJ2-2 | TRBV2 | NA | few | TGTGCCAGCAGAGTTATTCAGACCGGGGAGCTGTTTTTT | CASRVIQTGELFF
TRBJ2-7 | TRBV14 | TRBD2 | once | TGTGCCAGCAGCCAAGATCCCCGGGAGGGGACCTACGAGCAGTACTTC | CASSQDPREGTYEQYF
TRBJ1-5 | TRBV7-6 | NA | NA | TGTGCCAGCAGCTTATTCCGGGGGAATCAGCCCCAGCATTTT | CASSLFRGNQPQHF
TRBJ2-5 | TRBV9 | NA | NA | TGTGCCAGCAGCCGACGCCGGGACAACCAAGAGACCCAGTACTTC | CASSRRRDNQETQYF